Below are 13 T cell receptor beta chains sequenced from a single sample in a study of vaccination effects on CD4 cells after COVID-19. The antigens of these receptors remain unknown. TCRdb keeps only in-frame clones here, not all; method: immunoSEQ multiplex PCR. The sample has 20,000 to 25,000 clones, approximately 74% seen once. Sequencing was preceded by expansion of antigen-specific CD4+ T cells with viral peptide pools in the ViraFEST assay. At the end of nine to ten days of culture, CD4+ T cells were isolated. In the vaccine recipients, nucleocapsid antibodies were negative and there was no prior SARS-CoV-2 infection. Sequences were derived from CD4+ T cells from PBMCs cultured with SARS-CoV-2 spike peptides, sampled before COVID-19 vaccination. These receptors all stem from a human donor who received a COVID-19 vaccine.

J is TRBJ1-2 and V is TRBV2; 7 bases are shared with TRBD1. The CDR3 has 14 amino acids. Trimming took 6 bases from V and 2 from J; bases not matched to a gene: 6. In germline, CDR1 is SNHLY, CDR2 FYNNEI. The CDR3 loop is CASSYRGSNYGYTF. For the CDR3, the DNA is TGTGCCAGCAGCTACAGGGGTTCGAACTATGGCTACACCTTC.

This CDR3 is CASIDRGSSYEQYF. CDR3 in DNA: TGTGCCAGCATAGACAGGGGTTCTTCGTACGAGCAGTACTTC. The chain recombines TRBV6-6 with TRBJ2-7, with TRBD1 identical over 8 bases. Germline CDR1 MNHNY, CDR2 SVGAGI (reference sequence). This CDR3 is 14 amino acids long. With 7 bases clipped from V and 4 bases from J, the junction kept 9 bases outside the gene matches.

The chain has TRBV18 and TRBJ1-1, with D possibly TRBD1 on 6 matching bases. V was pared by 9 bases and J by 4 bases, with 18 bases between. This CDR3 has 14 residues. Germline lookup yields CDR1 KGHSH and CDR2 LQKENI. The CDR3 nucleotides are TGTGCCAGTTCTGATCAGGGGCGGAGCACTGAAGCTTTCTTT. Protein sequence: CASSDQGRSTEAFF.

The sample holds one count of this clone. The genes are TRBV27 and TRBJ2-6; D is perhaps TRBD1 (6 bases). Germline V gene data show CDR1 as MNHEY and CDR2 as SMNVEV (reference sequence). The ends were cut back, 5 bases at V and 1 base at J, with 21 bases in the middle. This CDR3 is 19 amino acids long. CDR3 DNA: TGTGCCAGCAGTCTCAGGGGATGGTCTGCTGAGTCTGGGGCCAACGTCCTGACTTTC. Its translation is CASSLRGWSAESGANVLTF.

The genes are TRBV9 and TRBJ1-3; 7 nucleotides match TRBD1. In germline, CDR1 is SGDLS, CDR2 YYNGEE. CDR3 size: 15 residues. With V trimmed by 3 bases and J by 4 bases, 7 bases remained unmatched. This chain's CDR3 is CASSAGTARGNTIYF. For the CDR3, the DNA is TGTGCCAGCAGCGCCGGGACAGCGAGGGGAAACACCATATATTTT.

This clone was picked up one time. V and J are TRBV5-1 and TRBJ2-1; D is unresolved. V was pared by 0 bases and J by 9 bases, with 16 bases between. CDR3 length: 15 residues. The germline CDR1 and CDR2 sequences are SGHRS and YFSETQ. CDR3: CASSLERTSVSEQFF. The CDR3 DNA reads TGCGCCAGCAGCTTGGAACGGACGTCGGTAAGTGAGCAGTTCTTC. Full variable domain (rest looked up from reference TRBV5-1 and TRBJ2-1): KAGVTQTPRYLIKTRGQQVTLSCSPISGHRSVSWYQQTPGQGLQFLFEYFSETQRNKGNFPGRFSGRQFSNSRSEMNVSTLELGDSALYLCASSLERTSVSEQFFGPGTRLTVL.

The J gene is TRBJ2-7, the V gene TRBV12-3 or TRBV12-4; D ambiguous. Trimming shortened V by 6 bases and J by 6 bases, and 12 bases separated the two germline ends. CDR3 length: 12 residues. The CDR3 DNA reads TGTGCCAGCAGGTCTGGGGATCGCGAGCAGTACTTC. Its protein is CASRSGDREQYF.

V usage is TRBV5-4 and J usage is TRBJ1-1; tentative D call: TRBD1 (5 bases). V was shortened by 1 base and J by 0 bases, with 13 bases between the two germline ends. This CDR3 contains 16 residues. Germline CDR1 reads SGHNT; CDR2 reads YYREEE (reference sequence). CDR3: CASSLRGRAMNTEAFF. The CDR3 DNA reads as TGTGCCAGCAGCTTGAGGGGTAGGGCCATGAACACTGAAGCTTTCTTT.

V and J are TRBV30 and TRBJ1-1; D might be TRBD1 (5 bases). Deletions cut 1 base from V and 9 bases from J, with 15 bases between. The CDR3 is made up of 13 amino acids. CDR1 and CDR2 from the germline V gene are GTSNPN and SVGIG (reference sequence). CDR3 sequence: CAWSDHSRDQAFF. The CDR3 nucleotides read TGTGCCTGGAGTGACCACTCCCGGGACCAAGCTTTCTTT.

The chain links TRBV14 to TRBJ2-4; possible D gene TRBD1, 6 bases. The length of the CDR3 is 12 residues. Germline V CDR1 and CDR2: SGHDN, FVKESK. Trimming shortened V by 5 bases and J by 6 bases, and 8 bases separated the two germline ends. CDR3 nucleotide sequence: TGTGCCAGCAGCGTAGGGGGAAACATTCAGTACTTC. It is translated as CASSVGGNIQYF.

The chain has TRBV5-4 and TRBJ1-6; maybe TRBD1 (5 bases). This CDR3 comprises 16 residues. Germline V gene lookup returns CDR1 SGHNT and CDR2 YYREEE (reference sequence). V was cut by 0 bases and J by 7 bases, with 14 bases left in between. As DNA, the CDR3 is TGTGCCAGCAGCTTGGGGATGGACAAACCAAATTCACCCCTCCACTTT. This encodes CASSLGMDKPNSPLHF.

This chain uses TRBV7-9 with TRBJ2-3, with TRBD2 identical over 9 bases. Trimming at V came to 4 bases and at J to 5 bases, leaving 7 bases not matched to a gene. Per the germline V gene, CDR1 is SEHNR and CDR2 is FQNEAQ (reference sequence). The CDR3 runs to 15 residues. The DNA for the CDR3 is TGTGCCAGCAGCTATGGCGGGAGGGCCCTAGATACGCAGTATTTT. It specifies CASSYGGRALDTQYF. Based on the CDR3 plus reference TRBV7-9 and TRBJ2-3, the full variable domain is DTGVSQNPRHKITKRGQNVTFRCDPISEHNRLYWYRQTLGQGPEFLTYFQNEAQLEKSRLLSDRFSAERPKGSFSTLEIQRTEQGDSAMYLCASSYGGRALDTQYFGPGTRLTVL.

This clone appeared a few times. V is TRBV29-1 and J is TRBJ2-7; 9 nucleotides align to TRBD1. CDR1 SQVTM and CDR2 ANQGSEA come from the germline V gene. Unmatched junction bases numbered 15, after V lost 6 bases and J lost 6 bases. This CDR3 contains 15 residues. Written as DNA, the CDR3 is TGCAGCGTGGTCACGGACAGGGGAGGGCCCCGCGAGCAGTACTTC. This sequence encodes CSVVTDRGGPREQYF.